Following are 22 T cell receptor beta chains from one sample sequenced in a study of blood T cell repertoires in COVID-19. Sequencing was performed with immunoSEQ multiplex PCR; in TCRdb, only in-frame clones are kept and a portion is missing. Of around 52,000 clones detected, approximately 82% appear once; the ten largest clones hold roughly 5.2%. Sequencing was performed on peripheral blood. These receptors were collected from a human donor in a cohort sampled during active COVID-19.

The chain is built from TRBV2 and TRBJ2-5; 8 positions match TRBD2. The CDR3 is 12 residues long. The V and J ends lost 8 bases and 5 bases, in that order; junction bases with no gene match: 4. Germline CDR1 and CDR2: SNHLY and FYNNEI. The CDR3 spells CASSGGGETQYF. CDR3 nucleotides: TGTGCCAGCTCTGGCGGGGGGGAGACCCAGTACTTC.

CDR3 sequence: CASSWAGGALYEQYF. The CDR3 DNA reads TGTGCCAGCAGCTGGGCGGGGGGCGCCCTATACGAGCAGTACTTC. The genes are TRBV11-2 and TRBJ2-7; 8 nucleotides match TRBD2. The length of the CDR3 is 15 residues. With V trimmed by 4 bases and J by 4 bases, 9 bases remained unmatched. Germline V CDR1 and CDR2: SGHAT, FQNNGV.

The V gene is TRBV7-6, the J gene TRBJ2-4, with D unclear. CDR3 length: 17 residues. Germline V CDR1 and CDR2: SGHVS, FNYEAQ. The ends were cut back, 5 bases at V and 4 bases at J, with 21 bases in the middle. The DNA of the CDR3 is TGTGCCAGCAGCCCAAGCGCGGCAAACGAATTAAAAAACATTCAGTACTTC. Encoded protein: CASSPSAANELKNIQYF.

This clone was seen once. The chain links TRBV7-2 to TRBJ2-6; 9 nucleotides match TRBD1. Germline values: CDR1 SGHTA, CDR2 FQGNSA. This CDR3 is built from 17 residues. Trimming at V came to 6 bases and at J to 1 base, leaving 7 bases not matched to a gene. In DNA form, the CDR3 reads TGTGCCAGCAGGTCGGGACAGGGCTTTTCTGGGGCCAACGTCCTGACTTTC. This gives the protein CASRSGQGFSGANVLTF.

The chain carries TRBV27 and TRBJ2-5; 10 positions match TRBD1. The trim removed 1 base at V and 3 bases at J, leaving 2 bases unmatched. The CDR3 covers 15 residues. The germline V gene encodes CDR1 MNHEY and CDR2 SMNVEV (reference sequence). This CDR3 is CASSLWGTGEETQYF. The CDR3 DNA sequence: TGTGCCAGCAGTTTATGGGGGACAGGGGAAGAGACCCAGTACTTC.

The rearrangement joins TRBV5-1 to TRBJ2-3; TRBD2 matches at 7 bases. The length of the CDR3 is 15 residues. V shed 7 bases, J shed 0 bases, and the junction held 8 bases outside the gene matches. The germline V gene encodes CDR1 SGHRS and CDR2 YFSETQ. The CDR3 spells CASGTGTISTDTQYF. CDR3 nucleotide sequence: TGCGCCAGCGGGACCGGGACTATTAGCACAGATACGCAGTATTTT.

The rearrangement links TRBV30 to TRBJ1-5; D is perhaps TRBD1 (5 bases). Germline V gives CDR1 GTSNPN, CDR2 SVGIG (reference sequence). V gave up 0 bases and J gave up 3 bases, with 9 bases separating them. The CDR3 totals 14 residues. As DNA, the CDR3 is TGTGCCTGGAGTGTCCAGGGAAACAATCAGCCCCAGCATTTT. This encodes CAWSVQGNNQPQHF.

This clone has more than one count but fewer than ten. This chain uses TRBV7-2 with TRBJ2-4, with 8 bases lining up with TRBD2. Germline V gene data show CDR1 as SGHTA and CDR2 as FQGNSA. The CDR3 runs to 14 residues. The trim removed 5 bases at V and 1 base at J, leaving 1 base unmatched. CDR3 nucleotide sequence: TGTGCCAGCAGCACGGGGGGGGCCAAAAACATTCAGTACTTC. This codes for CASSTGGAKNIQYF.

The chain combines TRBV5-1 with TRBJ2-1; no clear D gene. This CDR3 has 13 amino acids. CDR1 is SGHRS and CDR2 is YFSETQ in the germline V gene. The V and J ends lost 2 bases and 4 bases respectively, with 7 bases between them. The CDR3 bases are TGCGCCAGCAGCTTACGCAGTTACAATGAGCAGTTCTTC. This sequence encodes CASSLRSYNEQFF.

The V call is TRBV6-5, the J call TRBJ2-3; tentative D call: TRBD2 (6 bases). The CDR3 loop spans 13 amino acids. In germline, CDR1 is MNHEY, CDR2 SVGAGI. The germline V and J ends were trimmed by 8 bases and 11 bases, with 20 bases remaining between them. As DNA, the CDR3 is TGTGCCAGCTCCGACATTTGGGCCGGGAGGCAGTATTTT. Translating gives CASSDIWAGRQYF.

CDR3 region: CASSPGAAGGSYNSPLHF. In DNA form, the CDR3 reads TGTGCCAGCAGCCCTGGGGCTGCTGGTGGCTCCTATAATTCACCCCTCCACTTT. V is TRBV7-9 and J is TRBJ1-6; tentatively, D is TRBD1 (5 bases). Deletions cut 5 bases from V and 0 bases from J, with 17 bases between. Germline values: CDR1 SEHNR, CDR2 FQNEAQ (reference sequence). This CDR3 contains 18 residues.

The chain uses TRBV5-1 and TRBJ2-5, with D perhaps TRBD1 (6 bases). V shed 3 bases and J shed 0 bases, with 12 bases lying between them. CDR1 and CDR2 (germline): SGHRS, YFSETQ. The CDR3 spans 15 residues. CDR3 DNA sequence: TGCGCCAGCAGCTCCAACACAGGGAACCAAGAGACCCAGTACTTC. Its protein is CASSSNTGNQETQYF.

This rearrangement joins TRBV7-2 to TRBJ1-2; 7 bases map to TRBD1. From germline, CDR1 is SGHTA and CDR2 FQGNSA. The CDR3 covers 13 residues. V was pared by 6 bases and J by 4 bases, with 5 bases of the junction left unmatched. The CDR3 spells CASRTGAGYGYTF. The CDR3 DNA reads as TGTGCCAGCAGAACAGGGGCTGGCTATGGCTACACCTTC.

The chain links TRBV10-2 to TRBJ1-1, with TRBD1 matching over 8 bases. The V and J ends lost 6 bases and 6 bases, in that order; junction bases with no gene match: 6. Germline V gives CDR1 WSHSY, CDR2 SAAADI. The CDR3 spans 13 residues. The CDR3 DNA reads TGCGCCAGCAGCATAGGACAGGGCTCTGAAGCTTTCTTT. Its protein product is CASSIGQGSEAFF.

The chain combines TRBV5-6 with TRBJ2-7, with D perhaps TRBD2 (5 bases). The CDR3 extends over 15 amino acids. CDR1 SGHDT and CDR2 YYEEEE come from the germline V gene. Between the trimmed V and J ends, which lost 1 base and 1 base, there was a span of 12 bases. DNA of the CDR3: TGTGCCAGCAGCTTGCGGGGATCCATGTCCTACGAGCAGTACTTC. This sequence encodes CASSLRGSMSYEQYF.

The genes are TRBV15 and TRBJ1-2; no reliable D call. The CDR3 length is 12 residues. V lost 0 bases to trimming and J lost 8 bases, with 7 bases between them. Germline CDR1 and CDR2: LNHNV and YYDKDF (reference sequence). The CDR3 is CATSRDGVGYTF. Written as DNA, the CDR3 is TGTGCCACCAGCAGAGACGGGGTGGGCTACACCTTC.

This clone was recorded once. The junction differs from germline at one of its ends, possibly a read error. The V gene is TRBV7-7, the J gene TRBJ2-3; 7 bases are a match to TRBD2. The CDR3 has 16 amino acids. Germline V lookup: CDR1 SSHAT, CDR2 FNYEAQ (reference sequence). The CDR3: CASSLNAGEVSDTQYF. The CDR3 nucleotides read TGTGCTAGCAGCTTGAATGCGGGGGAGGTCTCAGATACGCAGTATTTT.

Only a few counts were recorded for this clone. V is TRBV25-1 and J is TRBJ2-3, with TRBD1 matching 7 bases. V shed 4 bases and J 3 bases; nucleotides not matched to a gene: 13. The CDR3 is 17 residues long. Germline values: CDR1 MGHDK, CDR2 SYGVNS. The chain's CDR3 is CASSGIRDSGQTDTQYF. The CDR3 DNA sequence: TGTGCCAGCAGTGGGATCCGGGACAGCGGACAGACAGATACGCAGTATTTT.

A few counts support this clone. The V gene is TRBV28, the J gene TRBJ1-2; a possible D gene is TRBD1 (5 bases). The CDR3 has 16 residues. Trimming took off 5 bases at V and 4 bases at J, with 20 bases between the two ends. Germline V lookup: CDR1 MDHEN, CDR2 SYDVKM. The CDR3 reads CASSPPLGRVGYGYTF. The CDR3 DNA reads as TGTGCCAGCAGTCCCCCTCTCGGCAGGGTAGGCTATGGCTACACCTTC.

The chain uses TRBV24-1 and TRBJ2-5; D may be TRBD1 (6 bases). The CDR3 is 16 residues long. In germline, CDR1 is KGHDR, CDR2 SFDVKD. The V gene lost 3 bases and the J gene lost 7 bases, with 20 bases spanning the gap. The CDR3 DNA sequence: TGTGCCACCAGTGATAGCACAGGGTTGTCTAGGGGGACCCAGTACTTC. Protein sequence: CATSDSTGLSRGTQYF.

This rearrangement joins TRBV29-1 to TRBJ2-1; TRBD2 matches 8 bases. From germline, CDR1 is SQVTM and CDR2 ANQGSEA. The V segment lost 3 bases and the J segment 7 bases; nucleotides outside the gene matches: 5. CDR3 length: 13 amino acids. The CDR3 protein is CSVDLGLVNEQFF. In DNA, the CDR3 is TGCAGCGTTGATTTGGGACTAGTTAATGAGCAGTTCTTC.

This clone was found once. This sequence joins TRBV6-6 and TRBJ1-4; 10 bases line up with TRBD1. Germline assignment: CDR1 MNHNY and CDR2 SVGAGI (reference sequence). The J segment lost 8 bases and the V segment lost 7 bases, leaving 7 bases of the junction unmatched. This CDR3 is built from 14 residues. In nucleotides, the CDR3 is TGTGCCAGCACCCAGGACAGGGGGTGGGAAAAACTGTTTTTT. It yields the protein CASTQDRGWEKLFF.